One and the same sample provided the 10 T cell receptor beta chains below, sequenced in a study of blood T cells in healthy people across ages. Next came a second PCR, run for about 7 to 11 cycles, which used a sample-barcoded 5' primer along with a J-beta primer mix. TCRdb called the 5' RACE reads again in MiXCR, with one record for every CDR3 protein. Of more than 700,000 distinct CDR3 sequences listed, 46% are singletons. Sequences were obtained from blood. The receptors come from a man older than 75 in good health.

Ten or more counts support this clonotype. The CDR3 DNA reads as TGTGCCAGCAGCCAAGACCCGTTACCCGGACTAGCGGGCCACAATGAGCAGTTCTTC. Translating it yields CASSQDPLPGLAGHNEQFF. The chain recombines TRBV4-2 with TRBJ2-1; TRBD2 matches at 11 bases. V lost 0 bases to trimming and J lost 5 bases; unmatched junction nucleotides: 12. The CDR3 is 19 amino acids. CDR1 and CDR2 from the germline V gene are LGHNA and YNFKEQ.

This chain joins TRBV27 and TRBJ2-7; 7 bases agree with TRBD2. J was trimmed by 4 bases and V by 7 bases; bases with no gene match: 7. Per germline, CDR1 MNHEY and CDR2 SMNVEV (reference sequence). CDR3 length: 13 amino acids. CDR3 in amino acids: CASIPSGTYEQYF. In DNA, the CDR3 is TGTGCCAGCATCCCTAGCGGAACATACGAGCAGTACTTC.

The chain combines TRBV20-1 with TRBJ1-4; D call uncertain. Per the germline V gene, CDR1 is DFQATT and CDR2 is SNEGSKA (reference sequence). The CDR3 is 11 residues long. Trimming shortened V by 6 bases and J by 13 bases, and 15 bases separated the two germline ends. CDR3 nucleotide sequence: TGCAGTGCACCCGACGGCCTAGGACTGTTTTTT. Amino acids: CSAPDGLGLFF.

This chain links TRBV12-3 or TRBV12-4 with TRBJ2-4, with TRBD2 matching 12 bases. The CDR3 spans 16 residues. Trimming removed 8 bases from V and 13 bases from J; junction bases left unmatched: 18. CDR3 amino acids: CASSRSSGRAPGEQYF. CDR3 nucleotides: TGTGCCAGCTCCCGATCTAGCGGGAGGGCCCCTGGTGAGCAGTACTTC.

This sequence joins TRBV7-3 and TRBJ1-2, with D uncertain. CDR1 and CDR2 (germline): SGHTA, FQGTGA. The CDR3 consists of 13 residues. Trimming left V 8 bases short and J 0 bases short, with 10 bases between. The CDR3 sequence: CASSSQANYGYTF. The DNA for the CDR3 is TGTGCCAGCTCGTCCCAGGCTAACTATGGCTACACCTTC. Filled out from reference TRBV7-3 and TRBJ1-2, the complete variable domain reads GAGVSQTPSNKVTEKGKYVELRCDPISGHTALYWYRQSLGQGPEFLIYFQGTGAADDSGLPNDRFFAVRPEGSVSTLKIQRTERGDSAVYLCASSSQANYGYTFGSGTRLTVV.

V and J are TRBV18 and TRBJ2-4; possible D gene TRBD1, 6 bases. The CDR3 covers 15 residues. Per the germline V gene, CDR1 is KGHSH and CDR2 is LQKENI. The V end lost 4 bases, the J end lost 13 bases, and 23 bases lay between the germline ends. The CDR3 loop is CASSLAGDTPSGQYF. The CDR3 bases are TGTGCCAGCTCACTTGCCGGGGACACACCCTCGGGGCAGTACTTC.

The gene calls are TRBV28 and TRBJ1-2; tentatively, D is TRBD1 (6 bases). Germline lookup yields CDR1 MDHEN and CDR2 SYDVKM. This CDR3 region has 14 residues. V was trimmed by 7 bases and J by 4 bases, leaving 16 bases between them. Here the CDR3 DNA reads TGTGCCAGCAAGCTCGGGGACAAGTCCTATGGCTACACCTTC. Its translation is CASKLGDKSYGYTF.

The chain combines TRBV2 with TRBJ1-5, with a possible D match to TRBD1 (6 bases). In germline, CDR1 is SNHLY, CDR2 FYNNEI. Trimming removed 6 bases at V and 5 bases at J, with 14 bases between. CDR3 length: 14 amino acids. Written as DNA, the CDR3 is TGTGCCAGCAGGGCTGGACAGAACTATCAGCCCCAGCATTTT. Translating it yields CASRAGQNYQPQHF.

The chain recombines TRBV20-1 with TRBJ2-7; 7 bases fit TRBD2. The germline CDR1 and CDR2 sequences are DFQATT and SNEGSKA (reference sequence). The V and J ends lost 0 bases and 3 bases, in that order; junction bases with no gene match: 8. The length of the CDR3 is 15 residues. The CDR3 reads CSARDRPGGSYEQYF. Here the CDR3 DNA reads TGCAGTGCTAGAGATCGTCCGGGGGGAAGCTACGAGCAGTACTTC.

This chain links TRBV6-5 with TRBJ2-6; 7 nucleotides match TRBD1. The V segment lost 6 bases and the J segment 0 bases; nucleotides outside the gene matches: 5. Germline CDR1 and CDR2: MNHEY and SVGAGI. CDR3 length: 16 amino acids. CDR3 residues: CASRNNRGSGANVLTF. The CDR3 nucleotides are TGTGCCAGCAGGAACAACAGGGGCTCTGGGGCCAACGTCCTGACTTTC.